This is a list of T cell receptor beta chains from one sample in a study of Graves' ophthalmopathy and Graves' hyperthyroidism. TCRdb redid the calling of the multiplex PCR reads with MiXCR, one entry per CDR3 protein. The sample contains hundreds of thousands of distinct CDR3 sequences, approximately 40% of which appear only once. What was sequenced was peripheral blood. The receptor set was obtained from an adult man with Graves' ophthalmopathy. The CDR3 runs from the conserved cysteine through the conserved F or W. The D gene is left open where the match is weak. Clone size, where shown, is once, few, many, or a class for clones that have expanded.

d_gene | abundance | j_gene | v_gene | CDR3nt | CDR3aa
- | many | TRBJ2-2 | TRBV7-2 | TGTGCCAGCAGCTCCGGGAGCGGTACCGGGGAGCTGTTTTTT | CASSSGSGTGELFF
- | - | TRBJ2-2 | TRBV25-1 | TGTGCCAGCAGAAACACGAACACCGGGGAGCTGTTTTTT | CASRNTNTGELFF
TRBD1 | - | TRBJ2-5 | TRBV10-3 | TGTGCCATCAGTGATAACAGGGGAAAAGAGACCCAGTACTTC | CAISDNRGKETQYF
- | many | TRBJ2-7 | TRBV2 | TGTGCCAGCAGGTCGGAGACCTTATCCTACGAGCAGTACTTC | CASRSETLSYEQYF
TRBD1 | many | TRBJ1-5 | TRBV9 | TGTGCCAGCGCCATGACCAGGTCGGGGGACAGCTTAAATCAGCCCCAGCATTTT | CASAMTRSGDSLNQPQHF
TRBD1 | - | TRBJ1-5 | TRBV24-1 | TGTGCCACCAGTGAGGGACAGGGAGGAGAGACCCAGCATTTT | CATSEGQGGETQHF
- | few | TRBJ1-3 | TRBV9 | TGTGCCAGCAGCGCCGAGGAGGGGAGGAGAAACACCATATATTTT | CASSAEEGRRNTIYF
- | - | TRBJ2-7 | TRBV10-3 | TGTGCCATCAGCCGGAGGGGGGTCTACGAGCAGTACTTC | CAISRRGVYEQYF
TRBD1 | many | TRBJ2-7 | TRBV6-2/TRBV6-3 | TGTGCCAGCAGTCGGACAGGGTTCGAGCAGTACTTC | CASSRTGFEQYF
TRBD1 | few | TRBJ2-6 | TRBV13 | TGTGCCAGCAGCCCCCGATCCGGGACAGGGGGCTCTGGGGCCAACGTCCTGACTTTC | CASSPRSGTGGSGANVLTF
- | many | TRBJ2-7 | TRBV7-9 | TGTGCCAGCAGCTTATCGTCACCGGGGAACGAGCAGTACTTC | CASSLSSPGNEQYF